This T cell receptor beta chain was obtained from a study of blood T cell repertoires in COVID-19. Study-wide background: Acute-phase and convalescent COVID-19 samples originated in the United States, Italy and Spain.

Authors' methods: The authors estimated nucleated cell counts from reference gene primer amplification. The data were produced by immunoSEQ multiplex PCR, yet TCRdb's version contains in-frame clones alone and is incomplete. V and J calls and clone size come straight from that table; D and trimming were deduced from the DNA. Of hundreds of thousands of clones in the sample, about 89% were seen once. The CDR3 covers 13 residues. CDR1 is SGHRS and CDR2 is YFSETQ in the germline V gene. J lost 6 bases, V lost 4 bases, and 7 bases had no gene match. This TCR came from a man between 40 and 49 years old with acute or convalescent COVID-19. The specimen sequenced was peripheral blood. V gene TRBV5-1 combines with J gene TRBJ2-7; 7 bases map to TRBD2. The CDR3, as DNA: TGCGCCAGCAGCCTCCCGGGAGGACGCGAGCAGTACTTC. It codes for CASSLPGGREQYF.